A single T cell receptor beta chain is shown here with its context. The antigen is unknown. This entry is derived from a study of spatial heterogeneity in lung cancer. On the study more broadly: TCR transcript counts in tumor regions correlated strongly with a T cell module score from matched bulk RNA-seq.

Every molecule of TCR cDNA had its own unique molecular identifier. Each CDR3 protein gets one entry after TCRdb re-called the 5' RACE reads with MiXCR. The data contain 7,000 or so distinct CDR3 sequences, around 10% of them singletons. Time point described: sample taken at primary tumor resection. Samples came from 72 TRACERx patients with untreated early-stage lung cancer. Unsorted whole RNA samples from tumor, nontumor lung or frozen PBMC were sequenced. Findings and caveats of the study: One measure, the expanded intratumoral alpha and beta TCR count, tracked tumor mutation counts.

The CDR3 consists of 13 residues. The germline gives CDR1 DFQATT, CDR2 SNEGSKA (reference sequence). The germline V and J ends were trimmed by 3 bases and 9 bases, with 15 bases remaining between them. This clonotype was sampled from a female donor with early-stage non-small cell lung cancer. The material sequenced was lung tumor tissue, taken at surgery. This chain connects TRBV20-1 to TRBJ1-5; no firm D call. The DNA of the CDR3 is TGCAGTGCTAGCCGCAGGAACTTGGGGCCCCAGCATTTT. The encoded protein is CSASRRNLGPQHF.